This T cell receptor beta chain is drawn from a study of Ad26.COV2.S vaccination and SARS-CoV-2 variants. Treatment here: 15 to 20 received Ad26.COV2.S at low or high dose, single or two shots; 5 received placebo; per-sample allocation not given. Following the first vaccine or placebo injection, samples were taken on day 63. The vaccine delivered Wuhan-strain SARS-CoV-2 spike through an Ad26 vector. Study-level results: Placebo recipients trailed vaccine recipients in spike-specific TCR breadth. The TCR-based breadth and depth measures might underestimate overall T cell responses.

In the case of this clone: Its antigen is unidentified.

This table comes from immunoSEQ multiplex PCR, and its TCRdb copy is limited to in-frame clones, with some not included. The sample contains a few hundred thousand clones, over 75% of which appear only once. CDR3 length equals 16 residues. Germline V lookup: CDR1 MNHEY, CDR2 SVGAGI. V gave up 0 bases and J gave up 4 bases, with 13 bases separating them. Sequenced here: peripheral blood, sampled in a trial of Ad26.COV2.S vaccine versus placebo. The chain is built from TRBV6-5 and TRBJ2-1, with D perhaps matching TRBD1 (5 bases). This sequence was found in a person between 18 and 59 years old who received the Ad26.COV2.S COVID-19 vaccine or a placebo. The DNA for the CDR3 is TGTGCCAGCAGTTACTCCGGGTCAGGGAAATACAATGAGCAGTTCTTC. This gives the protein CASSYSGSGKYNEQFF.